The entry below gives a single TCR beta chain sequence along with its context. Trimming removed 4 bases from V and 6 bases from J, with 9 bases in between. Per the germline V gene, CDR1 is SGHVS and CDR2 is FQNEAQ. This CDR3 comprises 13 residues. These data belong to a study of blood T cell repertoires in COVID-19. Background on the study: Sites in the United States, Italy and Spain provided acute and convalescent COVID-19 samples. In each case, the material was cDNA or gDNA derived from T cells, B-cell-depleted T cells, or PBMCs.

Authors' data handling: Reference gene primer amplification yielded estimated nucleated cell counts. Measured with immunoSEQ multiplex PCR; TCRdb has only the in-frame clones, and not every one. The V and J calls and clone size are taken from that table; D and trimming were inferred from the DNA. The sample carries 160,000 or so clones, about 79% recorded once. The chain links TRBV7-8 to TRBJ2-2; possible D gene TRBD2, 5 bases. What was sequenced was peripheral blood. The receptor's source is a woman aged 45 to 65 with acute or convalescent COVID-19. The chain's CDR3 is CASSYGLSGELFF. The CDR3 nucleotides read TGTGCCAGCAGCTACGGACTCTCCGGGGAGCTGTTTTTT.